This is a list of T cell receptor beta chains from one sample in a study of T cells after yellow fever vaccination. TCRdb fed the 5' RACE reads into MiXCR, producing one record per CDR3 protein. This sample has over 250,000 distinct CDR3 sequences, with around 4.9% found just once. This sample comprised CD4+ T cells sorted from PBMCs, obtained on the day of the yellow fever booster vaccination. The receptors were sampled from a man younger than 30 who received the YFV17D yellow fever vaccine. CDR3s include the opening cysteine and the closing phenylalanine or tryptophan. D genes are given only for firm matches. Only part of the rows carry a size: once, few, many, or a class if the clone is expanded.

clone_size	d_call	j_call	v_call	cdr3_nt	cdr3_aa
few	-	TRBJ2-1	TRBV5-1	TGCGCCAGCAGCCCCGGTCGGACCTCCTACAATGAGCAGTTCTTC	CASSPGRTSYNEQFF
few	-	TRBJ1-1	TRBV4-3	TGCGCCAGCAGCCAACTGGGATTGAACACTGAAGCTTTCTTT	CASSQLGLNTEAFF
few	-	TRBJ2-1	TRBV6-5	TGTGCCAGCCGTTCAAATGACAGAGCCTACAATGAGCAGTTCTTC	CASRSNDRAYNEQFF
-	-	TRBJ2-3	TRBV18	TGTGCCAGCTCACCAGCAGGGGGGAATACGCAGTATTTT	CASSPAGGNTQYF
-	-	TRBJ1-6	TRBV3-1	TGTGCCAGCAGCCAAGGGGGCGCCGGATCACCCCTCCACTTT	CASSQGGAGSPLHF
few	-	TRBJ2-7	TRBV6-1	TGTGCCAGCGTAGGACGGAGGGGTCTGTACGAGCAGTACTTC	CASVGRRGLYEQYF
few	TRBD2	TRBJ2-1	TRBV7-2	TGTGCCAGCAGCCGCGGCCTAGCGGGAATCTACAATGAGCAGTTCTTC	CASSRGLAGIYNEQFF
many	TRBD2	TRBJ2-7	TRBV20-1	TGCAGTTCGACTAGCGGGCCCACCTACGAGCAGTACTTC	CSSTSGPTYEQYF
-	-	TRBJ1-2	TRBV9	TGTGCCAGCAGCCTTTCAATAGTTTATAACTATGGCTACACCTTC	CASSLSIVYNYGYTF
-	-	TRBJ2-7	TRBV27	TGTGCCAGCAGTTTTTTGTGGTCCGCCCCCGGACAGCGGACCTACGAGCAGTACTTC	CASSFLWSAPGQRTYEQYF
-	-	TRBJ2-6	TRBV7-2	TGTGCCAGCAGCTTTTACGGGGACTCTGGGGCCAACGTCCTGACTTTC	CASSFYGDSGANVLTF
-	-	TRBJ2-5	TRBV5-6	TGTGCCAGCAGCTTGCGGGGTTTGAGGGAGACCCAGTACTTC	CASSLRGLRETQYF
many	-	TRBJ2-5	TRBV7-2	TGTGCCAGCAGCTTAAGTCGAGGGGAAGGGGAGACCCAGTACTTC	CASSLSRGEGETQYF
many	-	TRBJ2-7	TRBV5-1	TGCGCCAGCAGTTCCCCGGACGGGGCCTACGAGCAGTACTTC	CASSSPDGAYEQYF
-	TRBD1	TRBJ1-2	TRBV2	TGTGCCAGCAGTGCGGACAGGGGGTCCTATGGCTACACCTTC	CASSADRGSYGYTF
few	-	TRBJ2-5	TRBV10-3	TGTGCCATCAAGAGTACGGGCTCCCAAGAGACCCAGTACTTC	CAIKSTGSQETQYF
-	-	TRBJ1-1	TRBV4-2	TGTGCCAGCAGCCAGGAACCCGGGGGTGGAACTGAAGCTTTCTTT	CASSQEPGGGTEAFF
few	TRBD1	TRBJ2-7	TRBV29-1	TGCAGCGCCGGGTCGACAGGGGGCGAGCAGTACTTC	CSAGSTGGEQYF
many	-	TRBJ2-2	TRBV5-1	TGCGCCAGCAGCTACGGGACAGCGGGCGGGGAGCTGTTTTTT	CASSYGTAGGELFF
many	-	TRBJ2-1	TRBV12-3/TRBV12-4	TGTGCCAGCAGTTTAGTGGGCGAGCAGTTCTTC	CASSLVGEQFF
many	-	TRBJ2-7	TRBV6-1	TGTGCCAGCACCGGGGAGTGGGCTAGTTACGAGCAGTACTTC	CASTGEWASYEQYF
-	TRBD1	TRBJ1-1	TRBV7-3	TGTGCCAGCAGCAAAACAGGGGTGGCCACTGAAGCTTTCTTT	CASSKTGVATEAFF
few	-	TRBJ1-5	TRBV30	TGTGCCTGGAGTTTACCTTGGACAGATAGCAATCAGCCCCAGCATTTT	CAWSLPWTDSNQPQHF
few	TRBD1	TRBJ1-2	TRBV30	TGTGCCTGGAGACTTGACAGGGGCGGCTACACCTTC	CAWRLDRGGYTF
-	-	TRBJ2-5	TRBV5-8	TGTGCCAGCAGAATGGCGCAAGAGACCCAGTACTTC	CASRMAQETQYF
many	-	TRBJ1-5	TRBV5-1	TGCGCCAGCAGCCGTGATGGGGCCACCAATCAGCCCCAGCATTTT	CASSRDGATNQPQHF
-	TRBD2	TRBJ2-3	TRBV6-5	TGTGCCAGCAAAAAACTAGCGGGGGGTAAAGATACGCAGTATTTT	CASKKLAGGKDTQYF
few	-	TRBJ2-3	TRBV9	TGTGCCAGCAGCGTTTCGGTCACAGATACGCAGTATTTT	CASSVSVTDTQYF
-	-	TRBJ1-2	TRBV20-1	TGCAGTGCTAGAGATTTCAGGGGCAACTATGGCTACACCTTC	CSARDFRGNYGYTF
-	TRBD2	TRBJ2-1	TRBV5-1	TGCGCCAGCAGCTTGGGACTAGCGGGGGAGCAGTTCTTC	CASSLGLAGEQFF
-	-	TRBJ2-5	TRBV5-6	TGTGCCAGCAGCGCCCGGACTAAACAAGAGACCCAGTACTTC	CASSARTKQETQYF
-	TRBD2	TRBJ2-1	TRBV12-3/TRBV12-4	TGTGCCAGCAGCGCTAGGACTAGCGGCAATGAGCAGTTCTTC	CASSARTSGNEQFF